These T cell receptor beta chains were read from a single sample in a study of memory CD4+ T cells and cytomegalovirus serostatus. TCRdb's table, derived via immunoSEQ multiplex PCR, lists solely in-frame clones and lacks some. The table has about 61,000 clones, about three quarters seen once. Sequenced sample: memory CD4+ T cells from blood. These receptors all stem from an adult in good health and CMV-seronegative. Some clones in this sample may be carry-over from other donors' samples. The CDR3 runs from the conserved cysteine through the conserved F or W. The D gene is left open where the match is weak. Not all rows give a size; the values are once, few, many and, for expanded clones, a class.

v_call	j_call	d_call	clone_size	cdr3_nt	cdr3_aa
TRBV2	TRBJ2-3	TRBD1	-	TGTGCCAGCAATCCCGGGACAGGGGTAGATACGCAGTATTTT	CASNPGTGVDTQYF
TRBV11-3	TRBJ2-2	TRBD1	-	TGTGCCAGCAGCGTAACCGGGACAGGGGCCGGGGAGCTGTTTTTT	CASSVTGTGAGELFF
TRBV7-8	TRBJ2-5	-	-	TGTGCCAGCAGCGGTCGTGACGGTCGGGAGGAGACCCAGTACTTC	CASSGRDGREETQYF
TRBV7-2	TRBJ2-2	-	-	TGTGCCAGCAGCTTAGTTAAGGGTCTTAGAACCGGGGAGCTGTTTTTT	CASSLVKGLRTGELFF
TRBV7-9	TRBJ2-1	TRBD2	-	TGTGCCAGCAGCTACCCCCCTAGACTAGCGGGAGTAAGAAATGAGCAGTTCTTC	CASSYPPRLAGVRNEQFF
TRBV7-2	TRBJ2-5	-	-	TGTGCCAGCAGCCGGCAATTTCGGAGGCCTGAAGAGACCCAGTACTTC	CASSRQFRRPEETQYF
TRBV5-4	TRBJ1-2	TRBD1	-	TGTGCCAGCAGTCGCCCGGGACAGGACCCTAACTATGGCTACACCTTC	CASSRPGQDPNYGYTF
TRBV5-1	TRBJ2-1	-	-	TGCGCCAGCAGCCTTCTAAGTTCCTACAATGAGCAGTTCTTC	CASSLLSSYNEQFF
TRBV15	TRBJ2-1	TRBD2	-	TGTGCCACCAGCAGAGATCCTAGCGGGAGGACTATCTACAATGAGCAGTTCTTC	CATSRDPSGRTIYNEQFF
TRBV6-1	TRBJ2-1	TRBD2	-	TGTGCCAGCAGTCGGACTAGCGGTTCCTACAATGAGCAGTTCTTC	CASSRTSGSYNEQFF
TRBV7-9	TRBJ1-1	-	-	TGTGCCAGCAGCTTAGAAGGAGGCAGAGGGAACACTGAAGCTTTCTTT	CASSLEGGRGNTEAFF
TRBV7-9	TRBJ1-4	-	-	TGTGCCAGCAGCTTAGGAGACAGGACTGTCGGTGAAAAACTGTTTTTT	CASSLGDRTVGEKLFF
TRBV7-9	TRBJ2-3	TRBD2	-	TGTGCCAGCAGCCCTGGGACTAGCGGGAGGTGGACAGATACGCAGTATTTT	CASSPGTSGRWTDTQYF
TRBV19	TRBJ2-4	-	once	TGTGCCAGTACCGACGGGACACTCCTAGCCAAAAACATTCAGTACTTC	CASTDGTLLAKNIQYF
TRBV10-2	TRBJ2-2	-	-	TGCGCCAGCAGTGCTGGCAGGGTTACGTTCGGGGAGCTGTTTTTT	CASSAGRVTFGELFF
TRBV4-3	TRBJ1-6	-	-	TGCGCCAGCAGCCAAGGCCGACAGTCCTATAATTCACCCCTCCACTTT	CASSQGRQSYNSPLHF
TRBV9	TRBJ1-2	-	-	TGTGCCAGCACCGTCGGAGGGGACTATGGCTACACCTTC	CASTVGGDYGYTF
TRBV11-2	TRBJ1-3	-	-	TGTGCCAGCAGCTTAGGGGGGTTTCGTGCGGGAAACACCATATATTTT	CASSLGGFRAGNTIYF
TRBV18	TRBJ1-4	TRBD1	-	TGTGCCAGCTCACTCTCGCCGGGACAGGGGCTGTCTAATGAAAAACTGTTTTTT	CASSLSPGQGLSNEKLFF
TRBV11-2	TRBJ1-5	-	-	TGTGCCAGCAGCTTAGGGCAGGGTTGGGGGCAGCCCCAGCATTTT	CASSLGQGWGQPQHF
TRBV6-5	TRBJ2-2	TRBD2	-	TGTGCCATCGCACGGGGGGGGCCGGGCACCGGGGAGCTGTTTTTT	CAIARGGPGTGELFF
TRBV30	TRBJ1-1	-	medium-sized	TGTGCCTGGCACAAAACAAGGGCTGGTACTGAAGCTTTCTTT	CAWHKTRAGTEAFF
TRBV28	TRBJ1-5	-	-	TGTGCCAGCATCACCGGGACATTACAGCCCCAGCATTTT	CASITGTLQPQHF
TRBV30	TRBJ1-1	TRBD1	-	TGTGCCTGGAGTGGATACCTTACAGGGGGCGATGAAGCTTTCTTT	CAWSGYLTGGDEAFF
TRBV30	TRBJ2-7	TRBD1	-	TGTGCTTCCGGGACAGGAGCCTACGAGCAGTACTTC	CASGTGAYEQYF
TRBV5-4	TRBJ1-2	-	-	TGTGCCAGCAGCTTGGGAGGGACCTATGGCTACACCTTC	CASSLGGTYGYTF
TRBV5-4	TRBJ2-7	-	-	TGTGCCAGCAGCTTAGGTCCGGGGAATTCCTACGAGCAGTACTTC	CASSLGPGNSYEQYF
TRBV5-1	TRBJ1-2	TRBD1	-	TGCGCCAGCAGCGTGGACAGGGCCTATGGCTACACCTTC	CASSVDRAYGYTF
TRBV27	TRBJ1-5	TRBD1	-	TGTGCCAGCAGTTCAACCGGGACAGGGTTCAATCAGCCCCAGCATTTT	CASSSTGTGFNQPQHF
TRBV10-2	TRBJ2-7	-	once	TGCGCCACTAAGGGATCCTACGAGCAGTACTTC	CATKGSYEQYF
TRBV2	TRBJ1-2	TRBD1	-	TGTGCCAGCAGGGGGGACAGGGAGAATGGCTACACCTTC	CASRGDRENGYTF
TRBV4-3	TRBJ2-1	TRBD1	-	TGCGCCAGCAGCCAATGGGACAGGGCTTATGAGCAGTTCTTC	CASSQWDRAYEQFF
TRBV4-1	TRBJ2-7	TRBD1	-	TGCGCCAGCAGCCAAGACTCCCAAACAGGGGACGGGACCCCCTACGAGCAGTACTTC	CASSQDSQTGDGTPYEQYF
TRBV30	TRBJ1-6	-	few	TGTGCCTGGAGTGTAGGCGATTCACCCCTCCACTTT	CAWSVGDSPLHF
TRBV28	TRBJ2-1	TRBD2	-	TGTGCCAGCACTCTAACGGGGACTAGATCTTACAATGAGCAGTTCTTC	CASTLTGTRSYNEQFF
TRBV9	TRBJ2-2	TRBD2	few	TGTGCCAGCAGCCCCCACCCGGGAGCGGGAAGGGACACCGGGGAGCTGTTTTTT	CASSPHPGAGRDTGELFF
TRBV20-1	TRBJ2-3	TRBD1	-	TGCAGTGCGTCAGGGGGCAATACGCAGTATTTT	CSASGGNTQYF
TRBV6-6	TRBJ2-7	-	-	TGTGCCAGCAGTTGGGACGGAACCACCTACGAGCAGTACTTC	CASSWDGTTYEQYF
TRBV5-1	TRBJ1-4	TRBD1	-	TGCGCCAGCAGCCCGGAGACAGGGTTTACTAATGAAAAACTGTTTTTT	CASSPETGFTNEKLFF
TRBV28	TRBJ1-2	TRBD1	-	TGTGCCAGCAGCCCTACTCGACAGGGGGTCACCTTC	CASSPTRQGVTF
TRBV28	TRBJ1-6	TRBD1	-	TGTGCCAGCAGTTTTCGGGGACAGGGATATTCACCCCTCCACTTT	CASSFRGQGYSPLHF
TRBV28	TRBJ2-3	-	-	TGTGCCAGCAGACCAAGCGGTAGCACAGATACGCAGTATTTT	CASRPSGSTDTQYF